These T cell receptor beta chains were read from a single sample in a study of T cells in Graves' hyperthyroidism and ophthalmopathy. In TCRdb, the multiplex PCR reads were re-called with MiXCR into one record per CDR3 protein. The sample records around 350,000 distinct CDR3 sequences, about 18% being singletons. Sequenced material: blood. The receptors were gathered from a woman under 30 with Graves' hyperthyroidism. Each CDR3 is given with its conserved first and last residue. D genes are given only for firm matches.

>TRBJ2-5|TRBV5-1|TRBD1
CASSLATGVAETQYF
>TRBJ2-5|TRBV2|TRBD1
CASRNRGRDKETQYF
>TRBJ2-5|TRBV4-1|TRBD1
CASSPTGDRETQYF
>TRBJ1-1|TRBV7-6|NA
CASSLVPGTMNTEAFF
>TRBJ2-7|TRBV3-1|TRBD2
CASSPGLAGVRDEQYF
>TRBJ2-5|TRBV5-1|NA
CASSFSVQETQYF
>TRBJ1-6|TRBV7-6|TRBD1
CASSLGQGFGSYNSPLHF
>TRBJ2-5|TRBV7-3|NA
CASSTRGAGETQYF
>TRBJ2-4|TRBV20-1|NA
CSARPGDKNIQYF
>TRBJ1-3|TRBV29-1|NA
CSVELRTAGNTIYF
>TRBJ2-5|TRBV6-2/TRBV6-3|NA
CASSYDAGRETQYF
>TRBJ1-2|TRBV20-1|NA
CSARDNWIRGYTF
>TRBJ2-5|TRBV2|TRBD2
CASSVSRGVPETQYF
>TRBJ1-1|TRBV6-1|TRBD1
CASSEYRGRTEAFF
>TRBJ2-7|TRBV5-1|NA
CASSLEGANPYEQYF
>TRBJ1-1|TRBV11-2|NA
CASSPGGLGSGNTEAFF
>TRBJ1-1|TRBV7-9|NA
CASSPRQDGTFF
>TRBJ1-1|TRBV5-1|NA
CASSRGGVNTEAFF
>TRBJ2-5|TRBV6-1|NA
CASSVWGGGTAQETQYF
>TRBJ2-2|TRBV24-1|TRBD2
CATSDPTSGRIGGELFF
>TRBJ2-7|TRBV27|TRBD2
CASSLDTGGSYEQYF
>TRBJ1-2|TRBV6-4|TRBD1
CASIWGQGVNYGYTF
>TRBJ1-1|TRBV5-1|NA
CASTTGGTRPTEAFF
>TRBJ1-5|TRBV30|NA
CAWSGGIDQPQHF
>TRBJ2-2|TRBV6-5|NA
CASSYEGGHTGELFF
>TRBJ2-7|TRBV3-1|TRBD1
CASSQPTGQAYEQYF
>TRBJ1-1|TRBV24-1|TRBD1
CATSDSTGGTAEAFF
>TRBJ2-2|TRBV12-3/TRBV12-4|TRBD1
CASSNTGTGEGNTGELFF
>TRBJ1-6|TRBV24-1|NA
CATSGPDSTNSPLHF
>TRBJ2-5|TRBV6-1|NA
CASRRQLQQETQYF
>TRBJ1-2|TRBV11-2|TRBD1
CASSLDAPTGREYGYTF
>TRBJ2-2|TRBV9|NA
CASSVGTIKNTGELFF
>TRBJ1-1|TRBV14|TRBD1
CASSQGGWGTVAFF
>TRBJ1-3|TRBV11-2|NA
CASSLQRSGNTIYF
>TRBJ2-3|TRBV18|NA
CASSPPGADTQYF
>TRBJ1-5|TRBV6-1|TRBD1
CASSRRRGQSNQPQHF
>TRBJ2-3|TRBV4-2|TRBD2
CASSTRLAGGLADTQYF
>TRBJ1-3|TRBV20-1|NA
CSAMGGTALGNTIYF
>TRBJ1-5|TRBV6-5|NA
CASSRDTPGATRRNQPQHF
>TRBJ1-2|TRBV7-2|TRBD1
CASSLPGQGSYGYTF
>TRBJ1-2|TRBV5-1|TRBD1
CASSSDLRTGGVYGYTF
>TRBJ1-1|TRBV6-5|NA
CASSYTGSGTEAFF
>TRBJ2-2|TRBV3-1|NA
CASSQGWPAGELFF
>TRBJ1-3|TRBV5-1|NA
CASSPAGFGNTIYF
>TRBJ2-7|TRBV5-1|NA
CASSFAAMSGGEQYF